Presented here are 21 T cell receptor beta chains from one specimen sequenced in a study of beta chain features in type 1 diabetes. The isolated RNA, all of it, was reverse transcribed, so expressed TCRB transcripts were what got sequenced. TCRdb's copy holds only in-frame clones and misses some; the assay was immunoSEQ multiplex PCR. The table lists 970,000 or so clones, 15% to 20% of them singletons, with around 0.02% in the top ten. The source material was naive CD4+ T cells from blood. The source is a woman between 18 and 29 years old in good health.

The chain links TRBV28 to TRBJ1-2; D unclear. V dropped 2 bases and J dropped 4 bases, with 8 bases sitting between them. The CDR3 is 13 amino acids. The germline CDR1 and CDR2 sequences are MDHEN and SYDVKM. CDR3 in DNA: TGTGCCAGCAGTTTACATCGTGTCTATGGCTACACCTTC. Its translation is CASSLHRVYGYTF.

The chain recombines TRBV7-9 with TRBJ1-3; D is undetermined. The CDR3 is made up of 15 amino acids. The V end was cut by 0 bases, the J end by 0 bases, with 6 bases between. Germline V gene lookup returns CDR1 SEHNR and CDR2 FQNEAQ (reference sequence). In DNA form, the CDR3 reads TGTGCCAGCAGCTTAGCGGGTTTCTCTGGAAACACCATATATTTT. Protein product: CASSLAGFSGNTIYF.

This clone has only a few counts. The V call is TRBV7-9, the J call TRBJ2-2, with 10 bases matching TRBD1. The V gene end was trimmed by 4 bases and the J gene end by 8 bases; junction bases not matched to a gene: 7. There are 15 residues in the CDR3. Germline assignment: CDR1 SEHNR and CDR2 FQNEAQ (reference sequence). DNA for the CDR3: TGTGCCAGCAGCTACGACCGGGACAGGGGTGGGGAGCTGTTTTTT. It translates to CASSYDRDRGGELFF. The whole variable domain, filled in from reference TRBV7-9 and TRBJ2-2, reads DTGVSQNPRHKITKRGQNVTFRCDPISEHNRLYWYRQTLGQGPEFLTYFQNEAQLEKSRLLSDRFSAERPKGSFSTLEIQRTEQGDSAMYLCASSYDRDRGGELFFGEGSRLTVL.

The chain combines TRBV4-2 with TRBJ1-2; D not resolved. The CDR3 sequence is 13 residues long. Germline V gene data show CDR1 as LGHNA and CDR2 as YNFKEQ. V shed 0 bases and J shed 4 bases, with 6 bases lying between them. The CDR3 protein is CASSQDRSYGYTF. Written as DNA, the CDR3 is TGTGCCAGCAGCCAAGATAGAAGCTATGGCTACACCTTC.

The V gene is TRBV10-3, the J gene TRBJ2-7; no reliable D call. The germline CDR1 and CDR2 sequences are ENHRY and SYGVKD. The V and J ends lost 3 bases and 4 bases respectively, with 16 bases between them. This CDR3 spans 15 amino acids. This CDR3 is CAISDHSRPDYEQYF. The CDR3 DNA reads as TGTGCCATCAGTGACCACTCCCGACCGGATTACGAGCAGTACTTC.

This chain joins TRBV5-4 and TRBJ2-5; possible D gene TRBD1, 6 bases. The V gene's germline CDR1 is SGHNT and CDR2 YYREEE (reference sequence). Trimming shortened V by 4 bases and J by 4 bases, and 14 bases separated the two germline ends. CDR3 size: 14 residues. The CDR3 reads CASSMTGTRETQYF. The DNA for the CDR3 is TGTGCCAGCAGCATGACCGGGACAAGAGAGACCCAGTACTTC.

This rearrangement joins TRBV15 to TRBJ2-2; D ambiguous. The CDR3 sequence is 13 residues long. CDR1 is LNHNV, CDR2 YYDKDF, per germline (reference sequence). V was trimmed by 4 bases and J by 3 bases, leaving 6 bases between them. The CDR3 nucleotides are TGTGCCACCAGCACAGCTTACACCGGGGAGCTGTTTTTT. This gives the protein CATSTAYTGELFF.

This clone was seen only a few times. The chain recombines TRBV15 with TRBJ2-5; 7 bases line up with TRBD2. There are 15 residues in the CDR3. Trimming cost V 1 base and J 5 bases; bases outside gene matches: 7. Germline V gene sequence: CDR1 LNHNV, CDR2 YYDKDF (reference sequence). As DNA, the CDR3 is TGTGCCACCAGCAGAGTGGTGGGAGGGGTGGAGACCCAGTACTTC. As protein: CATSRVVGGVETQYF.

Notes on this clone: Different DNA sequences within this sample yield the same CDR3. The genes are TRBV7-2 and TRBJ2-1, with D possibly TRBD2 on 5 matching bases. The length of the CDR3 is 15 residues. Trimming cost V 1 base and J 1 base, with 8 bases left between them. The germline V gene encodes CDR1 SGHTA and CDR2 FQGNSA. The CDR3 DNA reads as TGTGCCAGCAGCTTAGAACTAGTTTCCTACAATGAGCAGTTCTTC. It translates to CASSLELVSYNEQFF.

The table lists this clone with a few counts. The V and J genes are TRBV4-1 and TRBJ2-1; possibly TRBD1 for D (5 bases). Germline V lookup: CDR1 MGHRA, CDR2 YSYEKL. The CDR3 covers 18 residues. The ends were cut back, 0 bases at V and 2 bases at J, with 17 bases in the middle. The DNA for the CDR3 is TGCGCCAGCAGCCAAGATCATTCAGGACAAGTGCCCTACAATGAGCAGTTCTTC. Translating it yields CASSQDHSGQVPYNEQFF.

CDR3 amino acids: CASSSRGQSNGYTF. CDR3 in DNA: TGTGCCAGCAGTTCCAGAGGACAGAGCAATGGCTACACCTTC. The V gene is TRBV27, the J gene TRBJ1-2; tentatively, D is TRBD1 (6 bases). V shed 4 bases and J shed 6 bases, with 15 bases lying between them. Looked up from germline, CDR1 is MNHEY and CDR2 is SMNVEV (reference sequence). The CDR3 covers 14 residues.

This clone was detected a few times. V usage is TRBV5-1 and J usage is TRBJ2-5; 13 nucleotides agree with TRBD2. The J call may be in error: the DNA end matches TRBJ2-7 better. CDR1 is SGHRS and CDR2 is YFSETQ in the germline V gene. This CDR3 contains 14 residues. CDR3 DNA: TGCGCCAGCAGCTTCGGACTAGCGGGAGCCGAGCAGTACTTC. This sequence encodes CASSFGLAGAEQYF.

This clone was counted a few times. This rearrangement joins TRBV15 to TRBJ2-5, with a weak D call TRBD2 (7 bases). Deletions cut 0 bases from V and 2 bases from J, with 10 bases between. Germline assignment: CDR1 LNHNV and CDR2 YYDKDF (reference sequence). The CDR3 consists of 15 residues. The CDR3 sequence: CATSRDRGAQETQYF. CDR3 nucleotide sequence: TGTGCCACCAGCAGAGATCGGGGGGCACAAGAGACCCAGTACTTC.

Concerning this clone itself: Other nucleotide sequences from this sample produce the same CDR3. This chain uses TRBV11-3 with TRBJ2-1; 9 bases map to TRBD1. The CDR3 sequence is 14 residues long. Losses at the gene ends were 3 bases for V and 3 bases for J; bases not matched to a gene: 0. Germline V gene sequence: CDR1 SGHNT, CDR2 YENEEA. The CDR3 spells CASSLDRGYNEQFF. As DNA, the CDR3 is TGTGCCAGCAGCTTGGACAGGGGCTACAATGAGCAGTTCTTC.

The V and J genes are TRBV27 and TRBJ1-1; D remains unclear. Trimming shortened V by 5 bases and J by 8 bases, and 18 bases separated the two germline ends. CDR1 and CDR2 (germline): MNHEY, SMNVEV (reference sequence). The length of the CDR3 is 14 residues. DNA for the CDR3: TGTGCCAGCAGTCCAAGGTCAAACTCACGGGAAGCTTTCTTT. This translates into CASSPRSNSREAFF.

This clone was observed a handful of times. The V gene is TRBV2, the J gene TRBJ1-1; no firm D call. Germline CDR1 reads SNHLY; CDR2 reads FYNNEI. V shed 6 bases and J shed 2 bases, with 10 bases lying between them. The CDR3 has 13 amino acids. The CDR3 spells CASRRLANTEAFF. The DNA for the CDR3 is TGTGCCAGCAGGCGGCTGGCTAACACTGAAGCTTTCTTT.

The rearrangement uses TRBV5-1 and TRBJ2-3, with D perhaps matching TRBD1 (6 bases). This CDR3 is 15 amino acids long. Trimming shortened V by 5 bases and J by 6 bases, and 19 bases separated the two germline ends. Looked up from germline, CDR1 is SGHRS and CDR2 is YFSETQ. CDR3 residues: CASRPDRTVDDTQYF. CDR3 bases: TGCGCCAGCAGACCAGACAGGACCGTTGACGATACGCAGTATTTT.

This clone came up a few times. Written as DNA, the CDR3 is TGTGCCAGCAGCCCTCCATGGGGCCAGGGGGAGACCCAGTACTTC. It yields the protein CASSPPWGQGETQYF. The rearrangement uses TRBV12-1 and TRBJ2-5; the D call in the table, TRBD1, was not verified against the DNA. TRBV12-1 is deemed a pseudogene. This CDR3 region has 15 residues.

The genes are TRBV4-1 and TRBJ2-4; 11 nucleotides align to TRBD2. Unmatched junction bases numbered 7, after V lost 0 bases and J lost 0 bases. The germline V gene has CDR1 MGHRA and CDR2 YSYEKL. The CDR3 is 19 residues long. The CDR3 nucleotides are TGCGCCAGCAGCCAAGAAGCACTAGCGGGAGCGCTAGCCAAAAACATTCAGTACTTC. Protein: CASSQEALAGALAKNIQYF.

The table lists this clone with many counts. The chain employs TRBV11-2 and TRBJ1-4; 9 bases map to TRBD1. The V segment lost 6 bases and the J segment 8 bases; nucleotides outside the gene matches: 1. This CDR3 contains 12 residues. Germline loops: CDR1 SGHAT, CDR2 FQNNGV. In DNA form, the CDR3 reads TGTGCCAGCAGGGGGACAGGGGAAAAACTGTTTTTT. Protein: CASRGTGEKLFF.

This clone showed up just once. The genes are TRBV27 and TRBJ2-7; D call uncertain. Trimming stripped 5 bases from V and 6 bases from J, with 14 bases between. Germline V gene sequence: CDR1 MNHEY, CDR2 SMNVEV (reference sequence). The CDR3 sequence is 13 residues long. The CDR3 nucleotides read TGTGCCAGCAGTGCGACAACTGGTTTCGAGCAGTACTTC. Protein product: CASSATTGFEQYF.